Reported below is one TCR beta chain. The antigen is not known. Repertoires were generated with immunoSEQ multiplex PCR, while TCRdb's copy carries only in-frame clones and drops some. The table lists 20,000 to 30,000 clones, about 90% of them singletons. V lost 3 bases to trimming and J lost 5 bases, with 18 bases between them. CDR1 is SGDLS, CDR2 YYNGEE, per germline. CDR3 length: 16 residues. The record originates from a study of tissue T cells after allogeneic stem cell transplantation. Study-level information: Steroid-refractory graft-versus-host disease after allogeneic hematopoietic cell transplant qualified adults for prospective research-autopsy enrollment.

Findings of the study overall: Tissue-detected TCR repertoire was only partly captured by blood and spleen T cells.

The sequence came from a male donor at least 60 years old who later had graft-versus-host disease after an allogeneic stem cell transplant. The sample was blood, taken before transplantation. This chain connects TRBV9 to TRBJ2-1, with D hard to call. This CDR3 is CASSAGTVNENNEQFF. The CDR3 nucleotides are TGTGCCAGCAGCGCCGGAACAGTAAACGAGAACAATGAGCAGTTCTTC.